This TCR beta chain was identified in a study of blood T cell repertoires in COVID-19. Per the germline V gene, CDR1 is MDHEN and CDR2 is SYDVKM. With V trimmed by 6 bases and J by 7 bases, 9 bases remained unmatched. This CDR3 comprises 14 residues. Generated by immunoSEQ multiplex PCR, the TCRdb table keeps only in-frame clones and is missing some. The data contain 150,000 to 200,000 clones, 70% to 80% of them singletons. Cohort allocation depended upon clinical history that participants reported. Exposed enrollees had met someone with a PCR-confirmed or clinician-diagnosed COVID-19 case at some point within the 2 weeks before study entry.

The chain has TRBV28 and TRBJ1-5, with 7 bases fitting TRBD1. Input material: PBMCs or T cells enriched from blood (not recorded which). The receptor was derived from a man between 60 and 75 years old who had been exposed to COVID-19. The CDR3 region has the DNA TGTGCCAGCAGGGTCACAGGGGCGAGCCAGCCCCAGCATTTT. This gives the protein CASRVTGASQPQHF.